The 21 T cell receptor beta chains below come from one sample, sequenced in a study of cytomegalovirus exposure and HLA in healthy donors (dated by TCRdb to 2016 to 2017). Library generation was performed with the immunoSEQ multiplex PCR assay. For the multiplex PCR, a mixture combining 60 forward primers for TCR Vbeta segments and 13 reverse primers for TCR Jbeta segments was used. In TCRdb, the immuneACCESS table is reduced to in-frame sequences with V and J assigned. These tables do not hold every clone; where another copy was compared, an unresolved V gene accounts for under half, and the others remain unexplained. This sample holds roughly 130,000 clones; around four fifths were observed only once. The top ten hold 5% to 5.5% of the sample. Input material: PBMCs. These receptors were taken from a man younger than 45 in good health and CMV-seronegative.

V is TRBV4-3 and J is TRBJ1-4; D is unclear. The CDR3 loop spans 16 amino acids. Germline V gene lookup returns CDR1 LGHNA and CDR2 YSLEER. Trimming pared 1 base from V and 4 bases from J, leaving 13 bases between. In nucleotides, the CDR3 is TGCGCCAGCAGCCAAGTCTACAGAAAGAATAATGAAAAACTGTTTTTT. Its translation is CASSQVYRKNNEKLFF.

The chain carries TRBV15 and TRBJ2-7, with 10 bases that match TRBD2. The J segment lost 7 bases and the V segment lost 4 bases, leaving 13 bases of the junction unmatched. Per the germline V gene, CDR1 is LNHNV and CDR2 is YYDKDF (reference sequence). The CDR3 runs to 16 residues. The CDR3 loop reads CATSKNLAGGGGEQYF. The CDR3, as DNA: TGTGCCACCAGCAAAAACTTAGCGGGAGGAGGGGGGGAGCAGTACTTC.

The chain couples TRBV19 to TRBJ2-5; no firm D call. This CDR3 is 13 amino acids long. V was shortened by 3 bases and J by 5 bases, with 10 bases between the two germline ends. The germline V gene encodes CDR1 LNHDA and CDR2 SQIVND (reference sequence). The CDR3 DNA follows: TGTGCCAGTAGTATGCAGGCCACGGAGACCCAGTACTTC. It encodes CASSMQATETQYF.

The chain employs TRBV19 and TRBJ2-7; perhaps TRBD2 as D (5 bases). CDR3 size: 14 residues. The germline gives CDR1 LNHDA, CDR2 SQIVND (reference sequence). V lost 7 bases to trimming and J lost 0 bases, with 13 bases between them. CDR3: CASKERRSSYEQYF. The DNA for the CDR3 is TGTGCCAGTAAGGAGCGGAGGAGCTCCTACGAGCAGTACTTC.

V is TRBV4-2 and J is TRBJ2-6; D is unclear. V lost 0 bases, J lost 2 bases, and 8 bases lay in between. This CDR3 contains 16 residues. CDR1 is LGHNA, CDR2 YNFKEQ, per germline. In nucleotides, the CDR3 is TGTGCCAGCAGCCAAGAGGGTGGAGCTGGGGCCAACGTCCTGACTTTC. Translation gives CASSQEGGAGANVLTF.

The chain has TRBV7-2 and TRBJ2-1, with TRBD2 matching 11 bases. The germline CDR1 and CDR2 sequences are SGHTA and FQGNSA. The CDR3 runs to 16 residues. Trimming at V came to 5 bases and at J to 5 bases, leaving 8 bases not matched to a gene. DNA for the CDR3: TGTGCCAGCAGCCTAATAGCGGGAGGGGCAAACAATGAGCAGTTCTTC. Translated, it gives CASSLIAGGANNEQFF.

The chain employs TRBV2 and TRBJ2-7, with D perhaps matching TRBD2 (5 bases). The CDR3 has 14 residues. Between the trimmed V and J ends, which lost 6 bases and 5 bases, there was a span of 17 bases. The germline gives CDR1 SNHLY, CDR2 FYNNEI. CDR3 in amino acids: CASRDLRGADEQYF. The CDR3 DNA reads TGTGCCAGCAGAGACCTTCGGGGAGCGGACGAGCAGTACTTC.

The chain couples TRBV28 to TRBJ1-6; TRBD1 is a possible D gene (6 bases). V lost 7 bases and J 10 bases, leaving 17 bases between the germline ends. CDR1 is MDHEN and CDR2 is SYDVKM in the germline V gene. This CDR3 region has 14 residues. CDR3 in DNA: TGTGCCAGCACCCCGGGGGGACAACGATCACCCCTCCACTTT. It yields the protein CASTPGGQRSPLHF.

The V and J genes are TRBV4-1 and TRBJ2-7; 9 bases fit TRBD1. CDR1 is MGHRA and CDR2 is YSYEKL in the germline V gene. This CDR3 is built from 17 residues. The V gene end was trimmed by 2 bases and the J gene end by 0 bases; junction bases not matched to a gene: 8. CDR3 in DNA: TGCGCCAGCAGCCAAAGGGATGACAGGGGGAACTCCTACGAGCAGTACTTC. Translating gives CASSQRDDRGNSYEQYF.

On this clone: This same CDR3 is encoded by further DNA sequences in the sample. The gene calls are TRBV28 and TRBJ2-7, with D possibly TRBD2 on 6 matching bases. The V gene's germline CDR1 is MDHEN and CDR2 SYDVKM. This CDR3 has 12 residues. V was cut by 2 bases and J by 4 bases, with 6 bases left in between. CDR3 sequence reads: CASSLGGYEQYF. CDR3 sequence (DNA): TGTGCCAGCAGTTTAGGAGGGTACGAGCAGTACTTC.

The chain has TRBV10-1 and TRBJ2-1, with 10 nucleotides matching TRBD2. There are 13 residues in the CDR3. CDR1 is WNHNN, CDR2 SYGVQD, per germline (reference sequence). With V trimmed by 4 bases and J by 11 bases, 5 bases remained unmatched. CDR3 nucleotide sequence: TGCGCCAGCAGTGCCGAGCGGGGGGGCCAGCAGTTCTTC. Protein sequence: CASSAERGGQQFF.

The chain joins TRBV5-4 to TRBJ2-5; D gene uncertain. Trimming removed 5 bases at V and 3 bases at J, with 17 bases between. This CDR3 is built from 15 residues. Germline CDR1 is SGHNT and CDR2 is YYREEE (reference sequence). The CDR3 loop reads CASRPGPTKKETQYF. In nucleotides, the CDR3 is TGTGCCAGCAGACCGGGTCCTACAAAAAAAGAGACCCAGTACTTC.

V and J are TRBV5-5 and TRBJ1-1; D is unclear. The V end was cut by 4 bases, the J end by 10 bases, with 11 bases between. Germline loops: CDR1 SGHKS, CDR2 YYEKEE (reference sequence). CDR3 length: 11 amino acids. Written as DNA, the CDR3 is TGTGCCAGCAGCGCGGAGGACCTAGCTTTCTTT. Translation gives CASSAEDLAFF.

This clone is a singleton in its sample. V and J are TRBV9 and TRBJ1-2, with D possibly being TRBD1 (5 bases). Germline CDR1 is SGDLS and CDR2 is YYNGEE. The CDR3 extends over 14 amino acids. V was pared by 6 bases and J by 4 bases, with 16 bases between. The CDR3 here is CASTPTDRPYGYTF. The CDR3 region has the DNA TGTGCCAGCACCCCAACCGACAGACCCTATGGCTACACCTTC.

The rearrangement uses TRBV10-1 and TRBJ1-5, with 8 bases matching TRBD1. The CDR3 extends over 17 amino acids. CDR1 WNHNN and CDR2 SYGVQD come from the germline V gene (reference sequence). The V segment lost 6 bases and the J segment 1 base; nucleotides outside the gene matches: 11. The CDR3 protein is CASRGQARRGSNQPQHF. As DNA, the CDR3 is TGCGCCAGCAGGGGACAGGCACGAAGGGGAAGCAATCAGCCCCAGCATTTT.

V and J are TRBV6-5 and TRBJ2-1, with TRBD2 identical over 7 bases. CDR1 and CDR2 (germline): MNHEY, SVGAGI. With V trimmed by 2 bases and J by 3 bases, 7 bases remained unmatched. The CDR3 spans 16 residues. The CDR3 bases are TGTGCCAGCAGTTACGTTTGGGGGGGAAGCTACAATGAGCAGTTCTTC. Amino acids: CASSYVWGGSYNEQFF.

V and J are TRBV12-5 and TRBJ2-7; 8 nucleotides agree with TRBD2. CDR3 size: 15 residues. V lost 2 bases to trimming and J lost 2 bases; unmatched junction nucleotides: 5. Per the germline V gene, CDR1 is LGHNT and CDR2 is FRNRAP. CDR3 in amino acids: CASGLLSGGAYEQYF. In nucleotides, the CDR3 is TGTGCTAGTGGTTTGCTCAGCGGGGGTGCCTACGAGCAGTACTTC. The variable domain in full, with the rest retrieved from reference TRBV12-5 and TRBJ2-7, is DARVTQTPRHKVTEMGQEVTMRCQPILGHNTVFWYRQTMMQGLELLAYFRNRAPLDDSGMPKDRFSAEMPDATLATLKIQPSEPRDSAVYFCASGLLSGGAYEQYFGPGTRLTVT.

This chain connects TRBV2 to TRBJ1-6; no reliable D call. Trimming took off 6 bases at V and 7 bases at J, with 7 bases between the two ends. In germline, CDR1 is SNHLY, CDR2 FYNNEI. This CDR3 has 12 amino acids. DNA of the CDR3: TGTGCCAGCAGGCGGCAGAATTCACCCCTCCACTTT. Protein: CASRRQNSPLHF.

V gene TRBV5-6 combines with J gene TRBJ2-6; D ambiguous. The CDR3 is 13 amino acids. CDR1 and CDR2 from the germline V gene are SGHDT and YYEEEE. Trimming shortened V by 7 bases and J by 1 base, and 6 bases separated the two germline ends. CDR3 coding DNA: TGTGCCAGCGCACGGTCTGGGGCCAACGTCCTGACTTTC. The encoded protein is CASARSGANVLTF.

This clone was detected only once. J is TRBJ2-5 and V is TRBV7-9, with unresolved D. CDR1 is SEHNR and CDR2 is FQNEAQ in the germline V gene (reference sequence). With 6 bases removed from V and 4 bases from J, the gap between germline ends came to 6 bases. The CDR3 is 11 residues long. CDR3 amino acids: CASSTGETQYF. DNA of the CDR3: TGTGCCAGCAGTACCGGAGAGACCCAGTACTTC.

The J gene is TRBJ1-6, the V gene TRBV18; 7 nucleotides line up with TRBD1. The junction had 15 bases not matched to a gene; V was cut back by 3 bases and J by 7 bases. Germline V gives CDR1 KGHSH, CDR2 LQKENI. The CDR3 sequence is 18 residues long. The CDR3 DNA reads TGTGCCAGCTCACCTCCCGTCGGACAGGCGCCTCCGAATTCACCCCTCCACTTT. This sequence encodes CASSPPVGQAPPNSPLHF.